This T cell receptor beta chain was identified during a study of T cell responses to AZD1222 COVID-19 vaccine. Findings and caveats of the study: Spike as a whole was targeted by vaccine-associated CD4 TCRs, dominant at 160-218 and 743-854. Only a handful of AZD1222 recipients were seropositive at baseline.

The data were produced by immunoSEQ multiplex PCR, yet TCRdb's version contains in-frame clones alone and is incomplete. The sample consists of about 180,000 clones, about 86% of them appearing once. Comment on this clone: Its target is not known.

Sample: peripheral blood, taken 28 days after the second AZD1222 dose. The TCR originated in an adult who received the AZD1222 COVID-19 vaccine.

CDR3 protein: CASFRTNTGELFF. DNA of the CDR3: TGTGCCAGCTTTCGTACGAACACCGGGGAGCTGTTTTTT. This chain joins TRBV19 and TRBJ2-2; D uncertain. The CDR3 covers 13 residues. V was shortened by 9 bases and J by 0 bases, with 8 bases between the two germline ends. Per the germline V gene, CDR1 is LNHDA and CDR2 is SQIVND (reference sequence).